This is a list of T cell receptor beta chains from one sample in a study of cytomegalovirus exposure and HLA in healthy donors. Some clones are missing from TCRdb's copy, which holds only in-frame ones; the method was immunoSEQ multiplex PCR. The sample records 150,000 to 200,000 clones, approximately 80% being singletons. Sequenced material: PBMCs. These receptor sequences come from a male donor in good health and CMV-seropositive. Both conserved end residues are part of each CDR3. The D gene is left open where the match is weak. Where a row states a size, it is once, few, many or the class of an expanded clone; other rows omit it.

clone_size | cdr3_length | j_call | v_call | d_call | cdr3_aa | cdr3_nt
once | 15 | TRBJ1-1 | TRBV13 | - | CASSIKGRAGTEAFF | TGTGCCAGCAGTATTAAGGGGAGGGCTGGCACTGAAGCTTTCTTT
once | 13 | TRBJ2-4 | TRBV30 | - | CAWRPPGSNSQYF | TGTGCCTGGAGGCCTCCGGGATCAAACAGTCAGTACTTC
- | 15 | TRBJ2-6 | TRBV5-4 | - | CASSLGTAGANALTF | TGTGCCAGCAGCTTAGGCACAGCTGGGGCCAACGCCCTGACTTTC
- | 14 | TRBJ1-4 | TRBV11-2 | - | CASSSIGTNEKLFF | TGTGCCAGCAGCTCCATCGGAACTAATGAAAAACTGTTTTTT
- | 13 | TRBJ1-5 | TRBV9 | - | CASSVEAGQPQHF | TGTGCCAGCAGCGTAGAGGCGGGTCAGCCCCAGCATTTT
once | 15 | TRBJ1-1 | TRBV5-1 | - | CASSLYDPEAAEAFF | TGCGCCAGCAGCTTGTACGACCCGGAGGCCGCTGAAGCTTTCTTT
- | 15 | TRBJ2-5 | TRBV28 | - | CASSSPQGYKETQYF | TGTGCCAGCAGTTCCCCGCAGGGTTACAAAGAGACCCAGTACTTC
- | 11 | TRBJ1-1 | TRBV19 | - | CASSIALEAFF | TGTGCCAGTAGTATCGCCCTAGAAGCTTTCTTT
few | 12 | TRBJ2-1 | TRBV19 | - | CASSMRWNEQFF | TGTGCCAGTAGTATGCGCTGGAATGAGCAGTTCTTC
- | 14 | TRBJ1-5 | TRBV10-2 | - | CASSSGVSNQPQHF | TGCGCCAGCTCTTCCGGGGTAAGCAATCAGCCCCAGCATTTT
- | 13 | TRBJ1-1 | TRBV5-1 | - | CASSFGGKTEAFF | TGCGCCAGCAGCTTCGGGGGAAAAACTGAAGCTTTCTTT
few | 15 | TRBJ1-6 | TRBV5-8 | - | CASSGTGQSNSPLHF | TGTGCCAGCAGCGGGACCGGACAGTCTAATTCACCCCTCCACTTT
- | 13 | TRBJ2-7 | TRBV6-6 | TRBD1 | CASRRDRAYEQYF | TGTGCCAGCAGGAGGGACAGAGCCTACGAGCAGTACTTC
- | 15 | TRBJ2-2 | TRBV19 | TRBD2 | CASSILASGIRELFF | TGTGCCAGTAGTATCCTAGCTAGCGGGATTAGGGAGCTGTTTTTT
- | 11 | TRBJ2-6 | TRBV27 | - | CAISGANVLTF | TGTGCTATCTCTGGGGCCAACGTCCTGACTTTC
- | 20 | TRBJ2-7 | TRBV27 | TRBD2 | CASSPKPGSLAGGVGYEQYF | TGTGCCAGCAGCCCAAAACCCGGGAGTCTAGCGGGAGGTGTGGGCTACGAGCAGTACTTC